This is a list of T cell receptor beta chains from one sample in a study of T cells in tumors after PD-1 blockade. Sequencing used immunoSEQ multiplex PCR; TCRdb keeps in-frame clones, though not all of them. The table has roughly 50,000 clones, approximately 75% seen once. This specimen consisted of PBMCs, obtained before anti-PD-1 treatment. The receptors here all came from a human donor with basal cell carcinoma. The CDR3 runs from the conserved cysteine through the conserved F or W. Fields, in order: clone size, D gene, V gene, J gene, CDR3 protein, CDR3 DNA. A D gene is named only where the DNA matches it firmly. The size entry is marked missing in some rows and otherwise reads once, few, many or a size class.

-,-,TRBV9,TRBJ2-1,CASSPGTFSYNEQFF,TGTGCCAGCAGCCCAGGGACTTTTTCCTACAATGAGCAGTTCTTC
-,-,TRBV2,TRBJ1-5,CASSGGRGLRQPQHF,TGTGCCAGCAGTGGGGGCAGGGGATTAAGGCAGCCCCAGCATTTT
-,-,TRBV5-1,TRBJ2-1,CASSTDRAYNEQFF,TGCGCCAGCAGCACGGACAGAGCCTACAATGAGCAGTTCTTC
few,TRBD2,TRBV2,TRBJ2-3,CASRKGVAGGTDTQYF,TGTGCCAGCAGGAAAGGGGTAGCGGGAGGCACAGATACGCAGTATTTT
-,-,TRBV18,TRBJ2-5,CASSPRQETQYF,TGTGCCAGCTCACCACGCCAAGAGACCCAGTACTTC
-,-,TRBV30,TRBJ1-2,CAWRPPGANYGYTF,TGTGCCTGGAGGCCCCCAGGGGCTAACTATGGCTACACCTTC
few,TRBD1,TRBV6-5,TRBJ2-1,CATTDRDRENNEQFF,TGTGCCACTACGGACCGGGACAGGGAGAACAATGAGCAGTTCTTC
-,-,TRBV28,TRBJ2-5,CASSFRDPILGYF,TGTGCCAGCAGTTTCCGGGACCCGATTTTAGGGTACTTC
-,-,TRBV10-3,TRBJ2-3,CAISPGTDTQYF,TGTGCCATCAGTCCAGGGACAGATACGCAGTATTTT
-,TRBD2,TRBV7-2,TRBJ2-7,CASSLAGLAGGYEQYF,TGTGCCAGCAGCTTAGCAGGTCTCGCGGGGGGCTACGAGCAGTACTTC
-,TRBD1,TRBV5-1,TRBJ2-7,CASRPGTGGHEQYF,TGCGCCAGCAGACCCGGGACAGGGGGCCACGAGCAGTACTTC
-,-,TRBV5-1,TRBJ1-6,CASSLGSSYNSPLHF,TGCGCCAGCAGCTTGGGCAGCTCCTATAATTCACCCCTCCACTTT
medium-sized,-,TRBV24-1,TRBJ2-3,CATSPEGITDTQYF,TGTGCCACCAGCCCTGAAGGGATAACAGATACGCAGTATTTT
-,-,TRBV28,TRBJ1-2,CASSSPYRRYGYTF,TGTGCCAGCAGTTCCCCCTACAGACGCTATGGCTACACCTTC
-,TRBD2,TRBV3-1/TRBV3-2,TRBJ2-7,CASSPSLAGSNEQYF,TGTGCCAGCAGCCCCTCACTAGCGGGGTCGAACGAGCAGTACTTC
-,-,TRBV18,TRBJ2-2,CASSPPVNTGELFF,TGTGCCAGCTCACCCCCCGTAAACACCGGGGAGCTGTTTTTT